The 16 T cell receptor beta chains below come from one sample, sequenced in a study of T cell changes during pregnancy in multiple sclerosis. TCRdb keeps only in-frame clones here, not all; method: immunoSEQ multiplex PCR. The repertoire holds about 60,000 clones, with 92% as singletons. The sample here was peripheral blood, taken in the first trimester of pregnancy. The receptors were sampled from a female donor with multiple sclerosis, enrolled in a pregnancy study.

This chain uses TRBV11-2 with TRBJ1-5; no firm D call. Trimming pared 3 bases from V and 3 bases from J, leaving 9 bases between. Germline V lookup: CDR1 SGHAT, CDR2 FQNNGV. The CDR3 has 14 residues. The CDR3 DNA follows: TGTGCCAGCAGCTTTGGGCTCACCAATCAGCCCCAGCATTTT. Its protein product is CASSFGLTNQPQHF.

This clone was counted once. Written as DNA, the CDR3 is TGTGCTAGTGTAACCCGACAGAGCACCGGGGAGCTGTTTTTT. As protein: CASVTRQSTGELFF. V usage is TRBV12-5 and J usage is TRBJ2-2, with D tentatively TRBD1 (5 bases). CDR1 and CDR2 from the germline V gene are LGHNT and FRNRAP. The V end lost 7 bases, the J end lost 4 bases, and 13 bases lay between the germline ends. CDR3 length equals 14 residues.

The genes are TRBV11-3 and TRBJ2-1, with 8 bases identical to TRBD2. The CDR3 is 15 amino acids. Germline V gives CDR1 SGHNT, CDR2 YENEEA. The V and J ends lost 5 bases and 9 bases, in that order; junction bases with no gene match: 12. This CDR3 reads CASSLGGARLGEQFF. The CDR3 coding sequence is TGTGCCAGCAGCCTCGGGGGGGCCCGATTGGGTGAGCAGTTCTTC.

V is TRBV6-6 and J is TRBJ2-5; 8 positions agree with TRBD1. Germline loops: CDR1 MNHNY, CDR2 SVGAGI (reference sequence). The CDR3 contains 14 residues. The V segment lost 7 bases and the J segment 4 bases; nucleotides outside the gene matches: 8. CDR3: CASTSQGVTETQYF. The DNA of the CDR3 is TGTGCCAGCACCTCACAGGGGGTAACAGAGACCCAGTACTTC.

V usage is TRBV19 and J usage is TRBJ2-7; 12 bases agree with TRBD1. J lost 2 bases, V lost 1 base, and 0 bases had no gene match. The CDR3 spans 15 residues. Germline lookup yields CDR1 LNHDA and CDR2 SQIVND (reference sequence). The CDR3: CASSIGDRGPYEQYF. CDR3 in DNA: TGTGCCAGTAGTATAGGGGACAGGGGGCCCTACGAGCAGTACTTC.

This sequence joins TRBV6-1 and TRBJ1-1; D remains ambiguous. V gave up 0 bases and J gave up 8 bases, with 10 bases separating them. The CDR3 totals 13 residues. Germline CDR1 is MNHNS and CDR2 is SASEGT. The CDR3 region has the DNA TGTGCCAGCAGTGAAGCCGCAGAGGTGGAAGCTTTCTTT. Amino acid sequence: CASSEAAEVEAFF.

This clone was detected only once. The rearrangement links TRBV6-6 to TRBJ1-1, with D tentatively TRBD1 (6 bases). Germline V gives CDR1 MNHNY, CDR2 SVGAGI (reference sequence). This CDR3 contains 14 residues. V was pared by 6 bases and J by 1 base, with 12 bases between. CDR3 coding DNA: TGTGCCAGCAGGTCATTGACAGGGAACACTGAAGCTTTCTTT. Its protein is CASRSLTGNTEAFF.

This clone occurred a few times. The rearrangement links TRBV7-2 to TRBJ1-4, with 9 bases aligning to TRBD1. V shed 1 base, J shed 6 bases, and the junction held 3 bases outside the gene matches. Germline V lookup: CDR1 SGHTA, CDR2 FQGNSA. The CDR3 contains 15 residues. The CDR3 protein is CASSLGDRDHEKLFF. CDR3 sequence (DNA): TGTGCCAGCAGCTTAGGGGACAGGGATCATGAAAAACTGTTTTTT. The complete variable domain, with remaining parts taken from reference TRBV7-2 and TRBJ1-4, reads GAGVSQSPSNKVTEKGKDVELRCDPISGHTALYWYRQSLGQGLEFLIYFQGNSAPDKSGLPSDRFSAERTGGSVSTLTIQRTQQEDSAVYLCASSLGDRDHEKLFFGSGTQLSVL.

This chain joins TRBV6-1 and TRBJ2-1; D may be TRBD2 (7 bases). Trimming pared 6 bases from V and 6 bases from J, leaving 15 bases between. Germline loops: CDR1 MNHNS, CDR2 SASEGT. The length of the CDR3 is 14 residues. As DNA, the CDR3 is TGTGCCAGCAGAGACCTCCGGGGGGCCAATGAGCAGTTCTTC. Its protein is CASRDLRGANEQFF.

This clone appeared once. The CDR3 here is CASSLGGRGTDTQYF. The CDR3 nucleotides read TGCGCCAGCAGCTTGGGGGGGAGGGGCACAGATACGCAGTATTTT. This chain links TRBV5-1 with TRBJ2-3; 7 bases match TRBD2. The germline CDR1 and CDR2 sequences are SGHRS and YFSETQ. This CDR3 has 15 amino acids. J gave up 1 base and V 0 bases, and 2 bases lay outside the gene matches.

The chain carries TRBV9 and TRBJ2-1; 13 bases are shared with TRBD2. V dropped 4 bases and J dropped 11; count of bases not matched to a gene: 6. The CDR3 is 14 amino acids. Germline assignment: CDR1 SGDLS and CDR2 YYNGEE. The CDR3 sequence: CASSLRTSGGQQFF. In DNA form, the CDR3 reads TGTGCCAGCAGCCTCCGGACTAGCGGGGGACAGCAGTTCTTC. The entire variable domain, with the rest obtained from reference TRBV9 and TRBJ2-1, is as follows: DSGVTQTPKHLITATGQRVTLRCSPRSGDLSVYWYQQSLDQGLQFLIQYYNGEERAKGNILERFSAQQFPDLHSELNLSSLELGDSALYFCASSLRTSGGQQFFGPGTRLTVL.

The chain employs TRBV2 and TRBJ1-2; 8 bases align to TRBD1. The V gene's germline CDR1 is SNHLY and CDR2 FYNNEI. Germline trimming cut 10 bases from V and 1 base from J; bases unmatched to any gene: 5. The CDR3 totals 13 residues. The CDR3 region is CAKSGGYNYGYTF. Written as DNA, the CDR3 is TGTGCCAAATCAGGGGGCTATAACTATGGCTACACCTTC.

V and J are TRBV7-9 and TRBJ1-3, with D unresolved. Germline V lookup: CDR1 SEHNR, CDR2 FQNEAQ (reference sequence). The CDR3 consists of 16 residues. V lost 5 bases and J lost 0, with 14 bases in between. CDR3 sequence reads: CASSPKSRVSGNTIYF. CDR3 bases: TGTGCCAGCAGCCCCAAGTCCCGAGTCTCTGGAAACACCATATATTTT.

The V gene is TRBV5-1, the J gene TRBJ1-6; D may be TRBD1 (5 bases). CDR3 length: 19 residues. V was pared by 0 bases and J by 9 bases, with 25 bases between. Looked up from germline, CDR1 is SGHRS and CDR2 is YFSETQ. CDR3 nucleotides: TGCGCCAGCAGCTTGGCCGGGGCGGGAGGCGACCAGGGAGTTTCACCCCTCCACTTT. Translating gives CASSLAGAGGDQGVSPLHF.

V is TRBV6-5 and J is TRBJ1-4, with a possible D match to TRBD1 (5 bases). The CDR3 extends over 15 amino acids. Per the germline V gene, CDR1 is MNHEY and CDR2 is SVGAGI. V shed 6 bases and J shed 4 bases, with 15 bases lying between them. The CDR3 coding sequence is TGTGCCAGCAGCCCTACCCCAGGGCGTAATGAAAAACTGTTTTTT. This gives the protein CASSPTPGRNEKLFF.

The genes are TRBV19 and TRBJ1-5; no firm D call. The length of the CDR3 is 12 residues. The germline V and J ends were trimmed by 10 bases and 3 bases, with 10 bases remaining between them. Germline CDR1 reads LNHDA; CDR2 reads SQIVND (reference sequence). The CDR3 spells CATQQDNQPQHF. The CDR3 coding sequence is TGTGCCACTCAGCAGGACAATCAGCCCCAGCATTTT.